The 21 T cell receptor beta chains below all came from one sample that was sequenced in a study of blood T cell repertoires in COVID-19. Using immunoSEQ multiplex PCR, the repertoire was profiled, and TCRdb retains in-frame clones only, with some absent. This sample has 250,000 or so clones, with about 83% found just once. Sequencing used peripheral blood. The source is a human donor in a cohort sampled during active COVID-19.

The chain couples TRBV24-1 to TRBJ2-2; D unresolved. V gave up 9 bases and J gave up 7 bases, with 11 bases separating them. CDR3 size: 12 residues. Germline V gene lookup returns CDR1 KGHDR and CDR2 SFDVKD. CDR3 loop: CATSQYVGELFF. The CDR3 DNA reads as TGTGCCACCTCTCAGTATGTCGGGGAGCTGTTTTTT.

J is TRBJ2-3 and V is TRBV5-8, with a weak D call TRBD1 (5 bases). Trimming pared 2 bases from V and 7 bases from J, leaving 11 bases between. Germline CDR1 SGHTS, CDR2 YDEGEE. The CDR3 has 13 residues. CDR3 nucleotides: TGTGCCAGCAGCTTTGGGAAGGGGTATACGCAGTATTTT. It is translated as CASSFGKGYTQYF.

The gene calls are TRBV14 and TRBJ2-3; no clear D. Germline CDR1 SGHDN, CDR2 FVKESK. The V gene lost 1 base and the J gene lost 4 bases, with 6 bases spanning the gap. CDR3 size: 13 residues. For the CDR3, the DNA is TGTGCCAGCAGCCAAGGACTGGCAGATACGCAGTATTTT. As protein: CASSQGLADTQYF.

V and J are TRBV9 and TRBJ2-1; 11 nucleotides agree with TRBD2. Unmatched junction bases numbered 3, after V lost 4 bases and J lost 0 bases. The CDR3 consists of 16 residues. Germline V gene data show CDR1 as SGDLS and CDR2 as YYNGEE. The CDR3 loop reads CASSQGTSGSYNEQFF. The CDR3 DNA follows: TGTGCCAGCAGCCAGGGGACTAGCGGCTCCTACAATGAGCAGTTCTTC. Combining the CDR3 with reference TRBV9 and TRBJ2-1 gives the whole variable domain DSGVTQTPKHLITATGQRVTLRCSPRSGDLSVYWYQQSLDQGLQFLIQYYNGEERAKGNILERFSAQQFPDLHSELNLSSLELGDSALYFCASSQGTSGSYNEQFFGPGTRLTVL.

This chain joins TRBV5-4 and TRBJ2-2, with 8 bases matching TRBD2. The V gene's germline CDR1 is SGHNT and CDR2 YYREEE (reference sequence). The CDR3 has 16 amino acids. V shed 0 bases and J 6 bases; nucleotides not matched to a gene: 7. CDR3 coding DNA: TGTGCCAGCAGCTTGGGGCGGGGGGCCTTACCCGGGGAGCTGTTTTTT. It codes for CASSLGRGALPGELFF. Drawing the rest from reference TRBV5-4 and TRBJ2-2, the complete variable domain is ETGVTQSPTHLIKTRGQQVTLRCSSQSGHNTVSWYQQALGQGPQFIFQYYREEENGRGNFPPRFSGLQFPNYSSELNVNALELDDSALYLCASSLGRGALPGELFFGEGSRLTVL.

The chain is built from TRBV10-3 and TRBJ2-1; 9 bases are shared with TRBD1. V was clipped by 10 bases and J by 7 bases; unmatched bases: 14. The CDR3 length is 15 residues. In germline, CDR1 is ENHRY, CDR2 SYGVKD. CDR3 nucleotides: TGTGCCACCCAGAAACCCGGGACAGGGACAAATGAGCAGTTCTTC. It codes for CATQKPGTGTNEQFF.

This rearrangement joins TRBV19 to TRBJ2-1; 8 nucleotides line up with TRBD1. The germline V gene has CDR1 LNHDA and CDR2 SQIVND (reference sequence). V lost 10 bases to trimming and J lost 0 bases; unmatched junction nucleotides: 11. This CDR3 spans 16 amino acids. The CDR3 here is CAIRGDRWGSYNEQFF. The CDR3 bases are TGTGCCATAAGGGGGGACAGGTGGGGCTCCTACAATGAGCAGTTCTTC.

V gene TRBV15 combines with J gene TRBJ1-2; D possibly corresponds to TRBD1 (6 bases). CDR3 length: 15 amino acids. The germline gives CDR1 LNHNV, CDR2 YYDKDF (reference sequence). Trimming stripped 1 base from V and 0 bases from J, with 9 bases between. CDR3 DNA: TGTGCCACCAGCAGAGGGGACATATCTAACTATGGCTACACCTTC. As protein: CATSRGDISNYGYTF.

This CDR3 reads CASRPLGGNTEAFF. The CDR3 DNA reads TGCGCCAGCAGACCCCTGGGGGGTAACACTGAAGCTTTCTTT. This chain joins TRBV4-1 and TRBJ1-1, with TRBD1 as a possible D gene (5 bases). Trimming stripped 6 bases from V and 2 bases from J, with 13 bases between. The CDR3 extends over 14 amino acids. Germline loops: CDR1 MGHRA, CDR2 YSYEKL.

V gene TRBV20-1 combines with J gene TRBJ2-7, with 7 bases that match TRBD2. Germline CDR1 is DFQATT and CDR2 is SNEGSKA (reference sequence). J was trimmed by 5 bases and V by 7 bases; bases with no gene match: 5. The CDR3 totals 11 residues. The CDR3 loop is CSVGREDEQYF. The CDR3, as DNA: TGCAGTGTGGGACGGGAGGACGAGCAGTACTTC.

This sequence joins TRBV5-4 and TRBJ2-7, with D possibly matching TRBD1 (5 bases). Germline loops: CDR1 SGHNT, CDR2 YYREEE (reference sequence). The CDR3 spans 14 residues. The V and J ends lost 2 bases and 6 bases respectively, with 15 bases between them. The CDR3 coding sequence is TGTGCCAGCAGCTTCGTAGGCAGGGCCCGCGAGCAGTACTTC. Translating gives CASSFVGRAREQYF.

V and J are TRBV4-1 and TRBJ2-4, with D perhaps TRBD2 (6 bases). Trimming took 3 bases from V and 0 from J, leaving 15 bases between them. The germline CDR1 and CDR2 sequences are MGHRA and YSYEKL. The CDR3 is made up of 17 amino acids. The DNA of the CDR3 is TGCGCCAGCAGCCATCCGGCGGGATCCCGAGCCAAAAACATTCAGTACTTC. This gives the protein CASSHPAGSRAKNIQYF.

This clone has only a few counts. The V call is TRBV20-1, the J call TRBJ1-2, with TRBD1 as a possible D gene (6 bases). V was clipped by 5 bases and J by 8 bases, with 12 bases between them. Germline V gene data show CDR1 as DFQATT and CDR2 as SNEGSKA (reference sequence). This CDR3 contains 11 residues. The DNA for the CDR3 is TGCAGTGCTGGCGGGGGGCTAGGCTACACCTTC. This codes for CSAGGGLGYTF.

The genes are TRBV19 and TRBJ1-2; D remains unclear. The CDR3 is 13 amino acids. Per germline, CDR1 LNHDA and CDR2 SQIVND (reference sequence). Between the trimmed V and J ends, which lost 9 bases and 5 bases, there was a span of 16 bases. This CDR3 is CARGGRVRYGYTF. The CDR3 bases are TGTGCCAGAGGAGGACGGGTCAGGTATGGCTACACCTTC.

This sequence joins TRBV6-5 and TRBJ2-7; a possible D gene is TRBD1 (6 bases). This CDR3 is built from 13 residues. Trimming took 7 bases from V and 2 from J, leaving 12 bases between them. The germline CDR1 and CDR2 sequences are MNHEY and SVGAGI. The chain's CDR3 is CASIRGPTYEQYF. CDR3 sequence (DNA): TGTGCCAGCATCAGGGGCCCTACCTACGAGCAGTACTTC.

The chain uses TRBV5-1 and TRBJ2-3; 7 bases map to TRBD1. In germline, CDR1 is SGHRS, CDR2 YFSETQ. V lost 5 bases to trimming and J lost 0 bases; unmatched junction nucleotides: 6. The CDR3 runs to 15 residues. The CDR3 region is CASRRDSTSTDTQYF. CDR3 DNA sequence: TGCGCCAGCAGACGGGACAGCACTAGCACAGATACGCAGTATTTT.

CDR3 nucleotides: TGCAGCGTTGAGGGTCAGGGGGACGAGCAGTACTTC. Protein product: CSVEGQGDEQYF. The chain is built from TRBV29-1 and TRBJ2-7; 7 bases fit TRBD1. This CDR3 region has 12 residues. V gave up 3 bases and J gave up 5 bases; unmatched junction bases: 4. The germline V gene has CDR1 SQVTM and CDR2 ANQGSEA.

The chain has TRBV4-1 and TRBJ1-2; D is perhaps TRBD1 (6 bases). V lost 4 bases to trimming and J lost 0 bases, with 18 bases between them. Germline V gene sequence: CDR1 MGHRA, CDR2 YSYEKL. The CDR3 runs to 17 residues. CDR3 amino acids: CASSRLPGHRPNYGYTF. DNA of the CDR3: TGCGCCAGCAGCCGATTACCGGGACATAGACCTAACTATGGCTACACCTTC.

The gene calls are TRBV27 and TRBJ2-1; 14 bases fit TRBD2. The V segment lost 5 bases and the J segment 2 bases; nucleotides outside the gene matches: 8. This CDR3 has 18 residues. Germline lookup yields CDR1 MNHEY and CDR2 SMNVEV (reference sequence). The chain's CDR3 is CASSLLGTSGSTYNEQFF. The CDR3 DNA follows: TGTGCCAGCAGTCTCTTAGGGACTAGCGGGAGTACCTACAATGAGCAGTTCTTC.

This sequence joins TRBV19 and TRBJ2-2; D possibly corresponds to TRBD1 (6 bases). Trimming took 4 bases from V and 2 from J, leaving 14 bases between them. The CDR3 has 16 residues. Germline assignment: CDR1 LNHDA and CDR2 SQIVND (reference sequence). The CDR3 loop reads CASSSQQGSNTGELFF. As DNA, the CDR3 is TGTGCCAGTAGTAGCCAACAGGGTTCTAACACCGGGGAGCTGTTTTTT.

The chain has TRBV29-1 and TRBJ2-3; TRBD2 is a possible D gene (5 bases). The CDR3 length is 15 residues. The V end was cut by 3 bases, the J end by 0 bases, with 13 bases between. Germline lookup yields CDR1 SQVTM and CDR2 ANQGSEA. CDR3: CSVDKNSASTDTQYF. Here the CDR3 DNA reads TGCAGCGTTGACAAAAATAGCGCTAGCACAGATACGCAGTATTTT.